This T cell receptor (beta chain) is from a study of CD8 T cells in Susac syndrome. Germline lookup yields CDR1 LNHDA and CDR2 SQIVND (reference sequence). The V gene lost 3 bases and the J gene lost 0 bases, with 10 bases spanning the gap. The CDR3 has 15 residues. RNA was extracted with the RNeasy kit, and a quantity of about 0.45 to 1 ug was reverse transcribed using random hexamers. Across 54 Vbeta and 13 Jbeta, TCR beta CDR3 was amplified with immunoSEQ multiplex PCR. From the immunoSEQ multiplex PCR reads, TCRdb called clonotypes with MiXCR, one entry per CDR3 protein. This sample has 400,000 to 550,000 distinct CDR3 sequences, with 75% to 90% found just once. Purification of the CD8+ and CD4+ T cells relied on negative isolation, and TEMRA cells underwent FACS enrichment. Comments on this clonotype: The CDR3 does not end in the conserved phenylalanine or tryptophan, so this is likely a read error.

The sequenced sample was CD8+ T cells from PBMCs. The sequence derives from a human donor with multiple sclerosis. The chain uses TRBV19 and TRBJ2-3; no firm D call. The CDR3 sequence: CASSILTSSTDTQYL. The CDR3 nucleotides read TGTGCCAGTAGTATCCTCACCTCTAGCACAGATACGCAGTATCTT.